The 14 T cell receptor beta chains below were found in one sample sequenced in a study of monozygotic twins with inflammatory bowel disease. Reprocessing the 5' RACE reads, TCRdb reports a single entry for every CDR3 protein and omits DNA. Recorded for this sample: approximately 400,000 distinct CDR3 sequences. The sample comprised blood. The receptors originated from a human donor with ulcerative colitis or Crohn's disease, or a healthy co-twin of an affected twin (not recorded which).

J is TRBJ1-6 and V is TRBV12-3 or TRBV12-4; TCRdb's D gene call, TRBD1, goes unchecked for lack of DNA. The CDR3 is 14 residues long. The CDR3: CASSGTGGYSALHF.

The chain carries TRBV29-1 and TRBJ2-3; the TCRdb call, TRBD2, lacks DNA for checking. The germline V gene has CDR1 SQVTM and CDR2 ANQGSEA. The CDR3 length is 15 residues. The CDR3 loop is CSVPARGSNTDTQYF.

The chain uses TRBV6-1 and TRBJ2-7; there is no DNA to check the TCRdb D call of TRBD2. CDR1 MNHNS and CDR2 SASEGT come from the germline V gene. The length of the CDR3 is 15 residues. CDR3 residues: CASSELAGRQYEQYF.

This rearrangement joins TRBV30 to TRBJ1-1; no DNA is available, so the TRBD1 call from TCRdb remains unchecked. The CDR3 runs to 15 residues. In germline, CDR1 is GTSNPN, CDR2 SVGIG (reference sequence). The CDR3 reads CASYNTPGTLNGAFF.

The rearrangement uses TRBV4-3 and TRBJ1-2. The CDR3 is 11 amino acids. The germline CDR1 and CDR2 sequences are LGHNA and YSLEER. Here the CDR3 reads CASSQDGGYTF.

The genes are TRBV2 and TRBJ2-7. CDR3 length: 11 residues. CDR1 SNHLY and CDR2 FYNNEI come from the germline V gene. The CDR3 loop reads CASRRAYEQYF.

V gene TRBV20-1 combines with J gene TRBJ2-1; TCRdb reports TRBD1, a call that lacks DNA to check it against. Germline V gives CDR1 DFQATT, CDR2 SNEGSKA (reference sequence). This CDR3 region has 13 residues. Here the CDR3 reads CSALTGRENEQFF.

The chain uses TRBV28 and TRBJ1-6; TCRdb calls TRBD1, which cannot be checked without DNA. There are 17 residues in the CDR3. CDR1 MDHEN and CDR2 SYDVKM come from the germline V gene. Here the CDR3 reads CASFDRDRQDYNSPLHF.

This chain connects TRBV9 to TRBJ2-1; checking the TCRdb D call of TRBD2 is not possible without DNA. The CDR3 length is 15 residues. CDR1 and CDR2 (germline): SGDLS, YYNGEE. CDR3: CASSVTSGIVYEQFF. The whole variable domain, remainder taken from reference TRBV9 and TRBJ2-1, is DSGVTQTPKHLITATGQRVTLRCSPRSGDLSVYWYQQSLDQGLQFLIQYYNGEERAKGNILERFSAQQFPDLHSELNLSSLELGDSALYFCASSVTSGIVYEQFFGPGTRLTVL.

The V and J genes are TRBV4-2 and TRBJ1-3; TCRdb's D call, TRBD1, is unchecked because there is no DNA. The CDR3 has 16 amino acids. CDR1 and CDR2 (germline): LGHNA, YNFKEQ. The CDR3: CASSQGSRDSGNTIYF.

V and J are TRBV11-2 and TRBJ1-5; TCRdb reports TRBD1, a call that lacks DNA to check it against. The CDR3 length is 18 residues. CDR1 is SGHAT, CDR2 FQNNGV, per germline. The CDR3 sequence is CASSTKVGGAASNQPQHF.

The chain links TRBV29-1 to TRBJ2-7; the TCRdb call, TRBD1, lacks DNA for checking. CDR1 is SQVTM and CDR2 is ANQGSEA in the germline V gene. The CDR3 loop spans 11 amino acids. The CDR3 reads CSAETGYEQYF.

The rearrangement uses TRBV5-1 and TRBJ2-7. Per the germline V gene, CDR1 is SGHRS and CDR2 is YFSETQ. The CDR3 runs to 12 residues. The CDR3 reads CASSFRPNEQYF.

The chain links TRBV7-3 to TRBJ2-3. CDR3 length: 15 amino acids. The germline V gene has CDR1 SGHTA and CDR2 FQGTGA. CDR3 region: CASSLEMMGTDTQYF.